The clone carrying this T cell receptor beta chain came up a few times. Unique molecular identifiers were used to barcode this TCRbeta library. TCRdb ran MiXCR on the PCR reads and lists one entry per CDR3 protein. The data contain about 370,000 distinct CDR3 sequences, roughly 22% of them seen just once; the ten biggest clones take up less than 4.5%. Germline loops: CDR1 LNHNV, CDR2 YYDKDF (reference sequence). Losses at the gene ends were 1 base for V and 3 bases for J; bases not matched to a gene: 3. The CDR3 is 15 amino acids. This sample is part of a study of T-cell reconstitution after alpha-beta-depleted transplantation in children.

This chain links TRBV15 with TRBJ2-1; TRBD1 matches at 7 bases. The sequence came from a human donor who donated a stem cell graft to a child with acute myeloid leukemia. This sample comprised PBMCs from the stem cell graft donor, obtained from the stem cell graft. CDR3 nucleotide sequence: TGTGCCACCAGCAGAGCTGGGACAGACTACAATGAGCAGTTCTTC. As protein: CATSRAGTDYNEQFF.